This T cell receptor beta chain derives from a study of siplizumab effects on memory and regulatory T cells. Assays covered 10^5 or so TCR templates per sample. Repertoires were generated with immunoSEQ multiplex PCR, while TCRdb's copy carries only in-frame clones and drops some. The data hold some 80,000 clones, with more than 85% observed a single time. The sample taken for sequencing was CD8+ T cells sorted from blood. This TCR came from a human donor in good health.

CDR3 nucleotide sequence: TGTGCCAGCAGCCGAAGACAGGGGTATCAGCCCCAGCATTTT. It specifies CASSRRQGYQPQHF. This chain uses TRBV5-6 with TRBJ1-5, with 8 nucleotides matching TRBD1. This CDR3 is 14 amino acids long. V lost 4 bases to trimming and J lost 5 bases; unmatched junction nucleotides: 5. From germline, CDR1 is SGHDT and CDR2 YYEEEE.